Described below is a single T cell receptor (beta chain) sequence and its context. From the germline J gene comes the end of the CDR3, since the read stops 3 residues before it. The sample has other DNA sequences that encode this CDR3 too. This entry is derived from a study of T cells in women clearing cervical HPV infection. Average input was around 1,100 ng genomic DNA for immunoSEQ TCR beta CDR3 amplification. Data came from immunoSEQ multiplex PCR; TCRdb stores just in-frame clones and leaves some out. With about 25,000 clones in the sample, the ten largest clones hold roughly 3.7%. CDR1 and CDR2 from the germline V gene are SGHDT and YYEEEE. The V end was cut by 2 bases, the J end by 2 bases, with 5 bases between. The CDR3 runs to 13 residues.

The V call is TRBV5-6, the J call TRBJ1-3; perhaps TRBD1 as D (5 bases). Source material: blood buffy coat. This clonotype was obtained from a woman between 18 and 75 years old with a cervical HPV16 infection that either progressed to CIN3+ or cleared (not recorded which). The CDR3 is CASSFRAGNTIYF. The CDR3 DNA, read in part, is TGTGCCAGCAGCTTCAGGGCTGGAAACACC.